This record concerns one T cell receptor (beta chain) sequence. The sample is drawn from a study of T cells in Graves' hyperthyroidism and ophthalmopathy. Using RNA transcripts as the source, TCR beta CDR3 regions were amplified. The HTBI primer set served for first-round RT-PCR of the TCR CDR3. TCRdb redid the calling of the multiplex PCR reads with MiXCR, one entry per CDR3 protein. This table holds 30,000 to 40,000 distinct CDR3 sequences, 50% to 55% found once. J lost 10 bases, V lost 4 bases, and 7 bases had no gene match. Germline V CDR1 and CDR2: SGHRS, YFSETQ. The CDR3 is 12 amino acids. The genes are TRBV5-1 and TRBJ1-2; 7 bases map to TRBD1. Source material: blood. The sequence derives from a man aged 35 to 55 with Graves' ophthalmopathy. CDR3 amino acids: CASSKTGKAYTF. The CDR3 coding sequence is TGCGCCAGCAGCAAGACAGGGAAAGCCTACACCTTC.